The next 30 T cell receptor beta chains were all read from a single sample in a study of blood T cell repertoires in COVID-19 (dated by TCRdb to 2018 to 2020). The method was the immunoSEQ multiplex PCR assay. Entries here come from immuneACCESS through TCRdb and include only in-frame sequences with V and J called. Some clones fail to appear in such tables; in the studies checked, an unresolved V gene covers under half of the shortfall, and the cause of the remainder is unknown. This sample holds about 150,000 clones; approximately 92% were observed only once. Of the sample, about 16% falls within the top ten clones. Sequencing was carried out using peripheral blood. The receptor set was obtained from a woman in her thirties or forties with acute or convalescent COVID-19.

A few counts support this clone. The genes are TRBV29-1 and TRBJ1-3; 7 bases agree with TRBD1. CDR1 SQVTM and CDR2 ANQGSEA come from the germline V gene. This CDR3 spans 11 amino acids. Unmatched junction bases numbered 6, after V lost 4 bases and J lost 12 bases. The CDR3 region has the DNA TGCAGCGTTGCGAGGGGGCTGAACATATATTTT. Protein: CSVARGLNIYF.

This sequence joins TRBV6-5 and TRBJ1-2, with D unclear. V gave up 4 bases and J gave up 1 base, with 7 bases separating them. The CDR3 consists of 13 residues. Germline loops: CDR1 MNHEY, CDR2 SVGAGI. This CDR3 is CASSSSVNYGYTF. Here the CDR3 DNA reads TGTGCCAGCAGTTCCTCCGTTAACTATGGCTACACCTTC.

The J gene is TRBJ1-5, the V gene TRBV9; the D gene is possibly TRBD1 (6 bases). V was clipped by 0 bases and J by 3 bases, with 10 bases between them. Looked up from germline, CDR1 is SGDLS and CDR2 is YYNGEE. The CDR3 has 15 amino acids. The CDR3 nucleotides are TGTGCCAGCAGCGTAGGGACAGTACCCAATCAGCCCCAGCATTTT. This codes for CASSVGTVPNQPQHF.

The V call is TRBV29-1, the J call TRBJ2-3; 9 positions agree with TRBD1. With 7 bases clipped from V and 4 bases from J, the junction kept 6 bases outside the gene matches. CDR1 SQVTM and CDR2 ANQGSEA come from the germline V gene. This CDR3 is built from 13 residues. Here the CDR3 reads CSATRTGADTQYF. The DNA for the CDR3 is TGCAGCGCAACGAGGACAGGGGCAGATACGCAGTATTTT.

V gene TRBV7-8 combines with J gene TRBJ1-4, with 9 bases aligning to TRBD1. The CDR3 sequence is 16 residues long. Trimming cost V 3 bases and J 4 bases; bases outside gene matches: 6. Germline V gene lookup returns CDR1 SGHVS and CDR2 FQNEAQ. CDR3 residues: CASSFRPGQGNEKLFF. CDR3 nucleotide sequence: TGTGCCAGCAGCTTCAGGCCGGGACAGGGTAATGAAAAACTGTTTTTT.

V usage is TRBV15 and J usage is TRBJ2-3, with 8 positions matching TRBD1. The germline V gene has CDR1 LNHNV and CDR2 YYDKDF (reference sequence). J gave up 1 base and V 1 base, and 13 bases lay outside the gene matches. This CDR3 spans 19 amino acids. CDR3 in amino acids: CATSRVGQGGGWGTDTQYF. CDR3 nucleotides: TGTGCCACCAGCAGAGTTGGACAGGGCGGTGGATGGGGCACAGATACGCAGTATTTT.

The rearrangement joins TRBV28 to TRBJ2-3; 9 bases line up with TRBD1. The germline V gene has CDR1 MDHEN and CDR2 SYDVKM. V trimming: 5 bases; J trimming: 5 bases; junction bases outside the gene matches: 5. The CDR3 spans 14 residues. The CDR3 loop is CASSRPGQGDTQYF. Here the CDR3 DNA reads TGTGCCAGCAGTAGACCGGGACAGGGAGATACGCAGTATTTT. The variable domain in full, completed from reference TRBV28 and TRBJ2-3, reads DVKVTQSSRYLVKRTGEKVFLECVQDMDHENMFWYRQDPGLGLRLIYFSYDVKMKEKGDIPEGYSVSREKKERFSLILESASTNQTSMYLCASSRPGQGDTQYFGPGTRLTVL.

The CDR3 DNA sequence: TGTGCCTGGAGCGCCTTGCGTTTTGGGGCAGAAGATAATTCACCCCTCCACTTT. Its translation is CAWSALRFGAEDNSPLHF. The chain carries TRBV30 and TRBJ1-6; D perhaps matches TRBD1 (5 bases). CDR1 and CDR2 from the germline V gene are GTSNPN and SVGIG (reference sequence). This CDR3 has 18 amino acids. Trimming took off 3 bases at V and 5 bases at J, with 23 bases between the two ends.

The CDR3 loop reads CASSFVRGASNSPLHF. DNA of the CDR3: TGTGCCAGCAGTTTTGTTCGGGGGGCTAGCAATTCACCCCTCCACTTT. V and J are TRBV27 and TRBJ1-6; possibly TRBD1 for D (6 bases). Trimming stripped 3 bases from V and 7 bases from J, with 16 bases between. The CDR3 runs 16 residues. Germline V gene data show CDR1 as MNHEY and CDR2 as SMNVEV (reference sequence).

As DNA, the CDR3 is TGTGCCAGCAGTCTTCAGGGAAACAATTCACCCCTCCACTTT. It codes for CASSLQGNNSPLHF. This chain links TRBV6-4 with TRBJ1-6, with a weak D call TRBD1 (5 bases). The CDR3 is made up of 14 amino acids. Germline lookup yields CDR1 MRHNA and CDR2 SNTAGT. The ends were cut back, 5 bases at V and 7 bases at J, with 12 bases in the middle.

The chain couples TRBV19 to TRBJ2-7; 11 bases are a match to TRBD1. V was pared by 6 bases and J by 4 bases, with 8 bases of the junction left unmatched. The CDR3 contains 15 residues. Germline loops: CDR1 LNHDA, CDR2 SQIVND (reference sequence). CDR3 nucleotide sequence: TGTGCCAGTAGGAATCCCGGGACAGGGGGATACGAGCAGTACTTC. Translated: CASRNPGTGGYEQYF.

The chain couples TRBV19 to TRBJ1-5, with TRBD1 matching 10 bases. The CDR3 runs to 13 residues. Germline CDR1 LNHDA, CDR2 SQIVND (reference sequence). V lost 10 bases, J lost 2 bases, and 2 bases stayed unmatched. The CDR3 sequence: CATGTGGNQPQHF. For the CDR3, the DNA is TGTGCCACCGGGACAGGGGGCAATCAGCCCCAGCATTTT.

This chain joins TRBV9 and TRBJ2-6; the match to TRBD1 covers 8 bases. CDR1 and CDR2 from the germline V gene are SGDLS and YYNGEE. The V and J ends lost 3 bases and 0 bases, in that order; junction bases with no gene match: 17. CDR3 length: 21 residues. In nucleotides, the CDR3 is TGTGCCAGCAGCGGCCTCACGCCCGGGACAGGATACAGCTCTGGGGCCAACGTCCTGACTTTC. Translated: CASSGLTPGTGYSSGANVLTF.

The chain couples TRBV4-2 to TRBJ1-5; 7 bases map to TRBD1. From germline, CDR1 is LGHNA and CDR2 YNFKEQ. The CDR3 sequence is 16 residues long. V shed 0 bases and J 2 bases; nucleotides not matched to a gene: 4. The CDR3 DNA is TGTGCCAGCAGCCAAGAGACCACAGGGGGCAATCAGCCCCAGCATTTT. Its translation: CASSQETTGGNQPQHF.

The chain is built from TRBV28 and TRBJ1-2, with 7 nucleotides matching TRBD1. The CDR3 loop spans 13 amino acids. Germline assignment: CDR1 MDHEN and CDR2 SYDVKM. V was clipped by 6 bases and J by 4 bases; unmatched bases: 5. CDR3 coding DNA: TGTGCCAGCAGCCCGGGACAGCTCTATGGCTACACCTTC. Encoded protein: CASSPGQLYGYTF.

The chain couples TRBV5-1 to TRBJ2-5, with TRBD2 as a possible D gene (7 bases). CDR3 length equals 14 residues. The V gene's germline CDR1 is SGHRS and CDR2 YFSETQ. Trimming took 7 bases from V and 3 from J, leaving 16 bases between them. CDR3 bases: TGCGCCAGCGGGGCGGGAGAGGGGGAAGAGACCCAGTACTTC. As protein: CASGAGEGEETQYF.

The CDR3 loop reads CAWSFGASEKAFF. The CDR3 DNA sequence: TGTGCCTGGAGTTTCGGTGCATCTGAAAAAGCTTTCTTT. The chain employs TRBV30 and TRBJ1-1, with no clear D. CDR3 length equals 13 residues. Germline lookup yields CDR1 GTSNPN and CDR2 SVGIG (reference sequence). The V end lost 2 bases, the J end lost 9 bases, and 16 bases lay between the germline ends.

The chain couples TRBV3-1 (or the pseudogene TRBV3-2) to TRBJ2-7, with 8 nucleotides matching TRBD1. This CDR3 is built from 15 residues. Germline V gene data show CDR1 as LGHDT and CDR2 as YNNKEL (reference sequence). The V segment lost 2 bases and the J segment 5 bases; nucleotides outside the gene matches: 8. This chain's CDR3 is CASSQFRQGFDEQYF. DNA of the CDR3: TGTGCCAGCAGCCAATTTCGACAGGGGTTCGACGAGCAGTACTTC.

In DNA, the CDR3 is TGTGCCAGCAGTTTATCGAGCGGGGGACCACCCTACGAGCAGTACTTC. Encoded protein: CASSLSSGGPPYEQYF. The chain links TRBV27 to TRBJ2-7; 8 positions agree with TRBD2. The germline V gene encodes CDR1 MNHEY and CDR2 SMNVEV (reference sequence). This CDR3 has 16 amino acids. V was pared by 0 bases and J by 2 bases, with 6 bases of the junction left unmatched.

This chain connects TRBV13 to TRBJ1-5, with D perhaps matching TRBD1 (5 bases). Germline V gene data show CDR1 as PRHDT and CDR2 as FYEKMQ (reference sequence). V lost 0 bases and J 4 bases, leaving 7 bases between the germline ends. The CDR3 spans 14 residues. CDR3 nucleotides: TGTGCCAGCAGCTTAGGTCCAGGGAATCAGCCCCAGCATTTT. The encoded protein is CASSLGPGNQPQHF.

V and J are TRBV4-1 and TRBJ1-4, with D possibly being TRBD1 (6 bases). V lost 3 bases and J lost 7, with 21 bases in between. Germline V gene lookup returns CDR1 MGHRA and CDR2 YSYEKL. The CDR3 sequence is 17 residues long. The CDR3 region is CASSQEPRGRGVEKLFF. CDR3 coding DNA: TGCGCCAGCAGCCAGGAACCCAGGGGCAGGGGTGTTGAAAAACTGTTTTTT.

This rearrangement joins TRBV5-1 to TRBJ2-1; 10 bases agree with TRBD2. Germline V gene sequence: CDR1 SGHRS, CDR2 YFSETQ. J was trimmed by 4 bases and V by 0 bases; bases with no gene match: 7. This CDR3 has 17 residues. The CDR3 loop reads CASSLGILAGGYNEQFF. The DNA of the CDR3 is TGCGCCAGCAGCTTGGGTATCTTAGCGGGGGGTTACAATGAGCAGTTCTTC.

This clone was observed once. V is TRBV15 and J is TRBJ2-7, with D tentatively TRBD2 (7 bases). Trimming left V 0 bases short and J 7 bases short, with 19 bases between. This CDR3 has 16 amino acids. The germline V gene encodes CDR1 LNHNV and CDR2 YYDKDF (reference sequence). The CDR3 is CATSRDLAGAYREQYF. The DNA of the CDR3 is TGTGCCACCAGCAGAGATTTGGCGGGGGCCTATAGGGAGCAGTACTTC.

The gene calls are TRBV28 and TRBJ1-2; TRBD1 matches 8 bases. Germline assignment: CDR1 MDHEN and CDR2 SYDVKM. CDR3 size: 15 residues. After removal of 3 bases from V and 4 bases from J, the junction contained 7 bases not matched to a gene. CDR3: CASSFQGALSYGYTF. The CDR3 DNA reads as TGTGCCAGCAGTTTTCAGGGGGCGCTTAGCTATGGCTACACCTTC.

The chain employs TRBV10-3 and TRBJ1-4; D not certain. This CDR3 contains 12 residues. V was pared by 3 bases and J by 5 bases, with 4 bases between. Germline CDR1 and CDR2: ENHRY and SYGVKD. The DNA of the CDR3 is TGTGCCATCAGTGACAGAAATGAAAAACTGTTTTTT. Translation gives CAISDRNEKLFF.

J is TRBJ2-7 and V is TRBV2, with a weak D call TRBD1 (6 bases). V dropped 5 bases and J dropped 2 bases, with 10 bases sitting between them. There are 13 residues in the CDR3. The germline V gene encodes CDR1 SNHLY and CDR2 FYNNEI. As DNA, the CDR3 is TGTGCCAGCAGTCGGACAGAGCCCTACGAGCAGTACTTC. Amino acid sequence: CASSRTEPYEQYF.

This chain links TRBV3-1 (or the pseudogene TRBV3-2) with TRBJ1-2; maybe TRBD1 (6 bases). Germline CDR1 and CDR2: LGHDT and YNNKEL (reference sequence). The CDR3 totals 18 residues. V was shortened by 1 base and J by 2 bases, with 20 bases between the two germline ends. The CDR3 spells CASSQVGGDYTGNYGYTF. CDR3 DNA: TGTGCCAGCAGCCAAGTCGGCGGTGACTATACAGGGAACTATGGCTACACCTTC.

The chain couples TRBV9 to TRBJ2-2; D remains ambiguous. Germline CDR1 and CDR2: SGDLS and YYNGEE. V gave up 0 bases and J gave up 6 bases, with 6 bases separating them. This CDR3 has 13 amino acids. The CDR3 sequence: CASSVAGSGELFF. The CDR3, as DNA: TGTGCCAGCAGCGTAGCAGGCTCCGGGGAGCTGTTTTTT.

This rearrangement joins TRBV11-2 to TRBJ2-1; D is unresolved. Per germline, CDR1 SGHAT and CDR2 FQNNGV. CDR3 size: 15 residues. Trimming removed 2 bases from V and 0 bases from J, with 8 bases in between. The CDR3 DNA sequence: TGTGCCAGCAGCTTAAGGTTAGCCTCCTACAATGAGCAGTTCTTC. Translating it yields CASSLRLASYNEQFF.

The chain has TRBV11-2 and TRBJ2-5; 9 bases agree with TRBD1. J gave up 3 bases and V 5 bases, and 16 bases lay outside the gene matches. CDR1 and CDR2 (germline): SGHAT, FQNNGV. This CDR3 is 18 amino acids long. CDR3 in amino acids: CASSHVPGQGRVKETQYF. The CDR3 bases are TGTGCCAGCAGCCACGTCCCGGGACAGGGACGGGTTAAAGAGACCCAGTACTTC.